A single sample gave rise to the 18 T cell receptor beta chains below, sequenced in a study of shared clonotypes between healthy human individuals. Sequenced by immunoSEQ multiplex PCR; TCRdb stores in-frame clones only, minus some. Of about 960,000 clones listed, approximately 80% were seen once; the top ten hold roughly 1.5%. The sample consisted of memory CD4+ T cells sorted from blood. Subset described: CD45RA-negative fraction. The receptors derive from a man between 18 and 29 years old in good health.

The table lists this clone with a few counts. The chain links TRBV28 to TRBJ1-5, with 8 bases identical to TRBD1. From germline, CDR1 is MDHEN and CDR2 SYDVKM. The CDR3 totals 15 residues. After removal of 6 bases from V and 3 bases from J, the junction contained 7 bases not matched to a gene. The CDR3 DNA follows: TGTGCCAGCAGCCACGGACAGGGCTACAATCAGCCCCAGCATTTT. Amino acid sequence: CASSHGQGYNQPQHF.

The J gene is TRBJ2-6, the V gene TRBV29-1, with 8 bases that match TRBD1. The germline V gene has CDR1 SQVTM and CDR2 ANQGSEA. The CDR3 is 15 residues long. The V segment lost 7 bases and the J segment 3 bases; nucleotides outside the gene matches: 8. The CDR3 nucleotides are TGCAGCGCCCGGGACAGGTGGATTGGGGCCAACGTCCTGACTTTC. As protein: CSARDRWIGANVLTF.

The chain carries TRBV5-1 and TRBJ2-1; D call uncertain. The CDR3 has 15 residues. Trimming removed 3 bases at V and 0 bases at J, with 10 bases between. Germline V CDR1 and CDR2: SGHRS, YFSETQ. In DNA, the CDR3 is TGCGCCAGCAGCTCTCGGGTAAGCTCCTACAATGAGCAGTTCTTC. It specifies CASSSRVSSYNEQFF.

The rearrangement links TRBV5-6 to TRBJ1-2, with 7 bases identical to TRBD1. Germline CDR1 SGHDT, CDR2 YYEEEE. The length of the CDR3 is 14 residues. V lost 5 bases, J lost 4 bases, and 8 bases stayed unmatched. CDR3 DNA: TGTGCCAGCAGATATTTCACAGGGGCCTATGGCTACACCTTC. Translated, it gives CASRYFTGAYGYTF.

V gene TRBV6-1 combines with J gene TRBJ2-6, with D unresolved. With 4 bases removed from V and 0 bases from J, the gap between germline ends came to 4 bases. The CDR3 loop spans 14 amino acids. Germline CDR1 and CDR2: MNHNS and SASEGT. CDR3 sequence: CASSADSGANVLTF. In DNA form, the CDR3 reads TGTGCCAGCAGTGCGGACTCTGGGGCCAACGTCCTGACTTTC.

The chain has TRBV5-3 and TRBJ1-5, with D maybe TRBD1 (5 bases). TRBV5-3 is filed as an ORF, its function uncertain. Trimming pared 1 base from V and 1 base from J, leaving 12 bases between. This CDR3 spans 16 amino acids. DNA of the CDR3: TGTGCCAGAAGCTTGTTCCGCAGGGACAGCAATCAGCCCCAGCATTTT. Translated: CARSLFRRDSNQPQHF.

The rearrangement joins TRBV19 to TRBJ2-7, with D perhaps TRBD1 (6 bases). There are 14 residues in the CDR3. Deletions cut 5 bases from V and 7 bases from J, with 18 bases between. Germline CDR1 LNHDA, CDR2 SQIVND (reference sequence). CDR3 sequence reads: CASSPGDRLGEQYF. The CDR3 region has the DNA TGTGCCAGTAGTCCAGGGGACCGACTGGGGGAGCAGTACTTC.

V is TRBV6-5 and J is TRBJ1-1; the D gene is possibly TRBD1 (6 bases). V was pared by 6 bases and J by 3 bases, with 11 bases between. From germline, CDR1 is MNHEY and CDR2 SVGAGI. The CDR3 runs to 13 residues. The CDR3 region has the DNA TGTGCCAGCAGACAAACAGGGTACACTGAAGCTTTCTTT. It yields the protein CASRQTGYTEAFF.

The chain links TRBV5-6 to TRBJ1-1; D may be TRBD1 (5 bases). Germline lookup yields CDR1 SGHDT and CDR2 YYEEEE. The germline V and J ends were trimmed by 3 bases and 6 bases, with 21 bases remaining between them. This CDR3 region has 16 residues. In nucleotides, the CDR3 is TGTGCCAGCAGCTCGTACCCTTCGGGGGGTATCGCTGAAGCTTTCTTT. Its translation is CASSSYPSGGIAEAFF.

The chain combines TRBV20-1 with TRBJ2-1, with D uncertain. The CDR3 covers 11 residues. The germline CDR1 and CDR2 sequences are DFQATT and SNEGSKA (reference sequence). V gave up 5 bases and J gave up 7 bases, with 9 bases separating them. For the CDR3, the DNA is TGCAGTGCTGGAAAAGAAAATGAGCAGTTCTTC. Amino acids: CSAGKENEQFF.

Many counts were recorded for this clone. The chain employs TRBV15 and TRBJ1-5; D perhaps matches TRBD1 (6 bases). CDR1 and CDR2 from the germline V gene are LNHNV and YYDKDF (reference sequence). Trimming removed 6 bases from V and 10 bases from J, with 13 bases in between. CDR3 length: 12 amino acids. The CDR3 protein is CATSREGEPQHF. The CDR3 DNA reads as TGTGCCACCAGTCGGGAGGGGGAACCCCAGCATTTT.

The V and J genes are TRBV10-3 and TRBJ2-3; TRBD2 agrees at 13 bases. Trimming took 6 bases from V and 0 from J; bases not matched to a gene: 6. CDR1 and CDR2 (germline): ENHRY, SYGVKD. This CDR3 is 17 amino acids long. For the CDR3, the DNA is TGTGCCATCAGCAGGACTAGCGGGGGTCTTAGCACAGATACGCAGTATTTT. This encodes CAISRTSGGLSTDTQYF.

The DNA for the CDR3 is TGTGCTAGTGGTTCTGGGGGGCTGGGAGCGGATACGCAGTATTTT. Its translation is CASGSGGLGADTQYF. The chain has TRBV12-5 and TRBJ2-3; D is perhaps TRBD1 or TRBD2 (6 bases each). In germline, CDR1 is LGHNT, CDR2 FRNRAP. Trimming took 4 bases from V and 6 from J, leaving 17 bases between them. The CDR3 is 15 residues long. Full variable domain (rest looked up from reference TRBV12-5 and TRBJ2-3): DARVTQTPRHKVTEMGQEVTMRCQPILGHNTVFWYRQTMMQGLELLAYFRNRAPLDDSGMPKDRFSAEMPDATLATLKIQPSEPRDSAVYFCASGSGGLGADTQYFGPGTRLTVL.

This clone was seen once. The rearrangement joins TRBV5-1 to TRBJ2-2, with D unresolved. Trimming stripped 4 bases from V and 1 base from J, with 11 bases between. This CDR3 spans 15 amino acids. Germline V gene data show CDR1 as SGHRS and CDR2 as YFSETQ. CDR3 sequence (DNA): TGCGCCAGCAGCGGGGTTTCGGTGAACACCGGGGAGCTGTTTTTT. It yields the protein CASSGVSVNTGELFF.

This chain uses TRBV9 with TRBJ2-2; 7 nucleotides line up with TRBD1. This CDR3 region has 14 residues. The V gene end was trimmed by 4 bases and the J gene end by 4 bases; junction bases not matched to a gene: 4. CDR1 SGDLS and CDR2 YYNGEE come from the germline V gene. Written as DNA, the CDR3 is TGTGCCAGCAGCTCCACAGGGGCCACCGGGGAGCTGTTTTTT. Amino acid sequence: CASSSTGATGELFF.

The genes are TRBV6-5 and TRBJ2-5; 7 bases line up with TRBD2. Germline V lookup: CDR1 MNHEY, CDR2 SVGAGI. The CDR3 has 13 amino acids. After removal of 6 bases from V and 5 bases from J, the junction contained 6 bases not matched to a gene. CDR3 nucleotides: TGTGCCAGCAGGGAGACTAGCCGGGAGACCCAGTACTTC. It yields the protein CASRETSRETQYF.

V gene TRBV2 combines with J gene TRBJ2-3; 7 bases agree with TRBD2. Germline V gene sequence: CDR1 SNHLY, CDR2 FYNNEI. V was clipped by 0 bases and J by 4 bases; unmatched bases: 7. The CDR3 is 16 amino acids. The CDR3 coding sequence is TGTGCCAGCAGTGAAGCGCGGGCGGGGGTAGCAGATACGCAGTATTTT. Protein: CASSEARAGVADTQYF. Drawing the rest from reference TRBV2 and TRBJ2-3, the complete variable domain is EPEVTQTPSHQVTQMGQEVILRCVPISNHLYFYWYRQILGQKVEFLVSFYNNEISEKSEIFDDQFSVERPDGSNFTLKIRSTKLEDSAMYFCASSEARAGVADTQYFGPGTRLTVL.

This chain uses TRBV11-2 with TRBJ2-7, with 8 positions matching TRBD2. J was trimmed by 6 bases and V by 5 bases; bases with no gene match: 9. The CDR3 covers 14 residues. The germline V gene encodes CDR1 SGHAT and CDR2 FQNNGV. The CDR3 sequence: CASSRLIGTSEQYF. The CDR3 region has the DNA TGTGCCAGCAGCCGGCTTATTGGGACTAGCGAGCAGTACTTC.